The rows below give T cell receptor beta chains drawn from one sample of a study of T cells in localized non-small cell lung cancer. The assay was immunoSEQ multiplex PCR, and TCRdb's table has in-frame clones only and misses some. In the table there are about 1,200 clones, approximately 32% of which are singletons. This specimen consisted of normal lung tissue next to the tumor, obtained before any cancer treatment. The receptors derive from a male donor older than 55 with stage I squamous cell lung carcinoma. The CDR3 runs from the conserved cysteine through the conserved F or W. The D gene is left open where the match is weak. Expanded clones get a size class; other rows say once, few or many, or leave the size out.

clone_size: large
j_call: TRBJ2-7
v_call: TRBV9
d_call: TRBD1
cdr3_nt: TGTGCCAGCAGCGGCCAGACAGGGGGCGAGCAGTACTTC
cdr3_aa: CASSGQTGGEQYF

clone_size: NA
j_call: TRBJ1-3
v_call: TRBV15
d_call: NA
cdr3_nt: TGTGCCACCAGCAGAGATCGCCTTACTGGAAACACCATATATTTT
cdr3_aa: CATSRDRLTGNTIYF

clone_size: medium-sized
j_call: TRBJ2-7
v_call: TRBV6-8
d_call: NA
cdr3_nt: TGTGCCATCAGCCAGGGCCGAGCGGCCTTCTACGAGCAGTACTTC
cdr3_aa: CAISQGRAAFYEQYF

clone_size: NA
j_call: TRBJ1-2
v_call: TRBV15
d_call: TRBD1
cdr3_nt: TGTGCCACCAGCGGAGGACAGGGAAACTATGGCTACACCTTC
cdr3_aa: CATSGGQGNYGYTF

clone_size: NA
j_call: TRBJ1-4
v_call: TRBV6-8
d_call: NA
cdr3_nt: TGTGCCAGCAGAGACCGAGGACTAGCCGATGAAAAACTGTTTTTT
cdr3_aa: CASRDRGLADEKLFF

clone_size: NA
j_call: TRBJ1-5
v_call: TRBV10-2
d_call: NA
cdr3_nt: TGCGCCAGCAGTGACGGGGGCGGCAATCAGCCCCAGCATTTT
cdr3_aa: CASSDGGGNQPQHF

clone_size: few
j_call: TRBJ1-2
v_call: TRBV30
d_call: NA
cdr3_nt: TGTGCCTGGAGTGTACAGGCAGGCCGTGGCTACACCTTC
cdr3_aa: CAWSVQAGRGYTF

clone_size: few
j_call: TRBJ1-1
v_call: TRBV15
d_call: TRBD1
cdr3_nt: TGTGCCACCAGCAGGGAGACAGGGACGATGAACACTGAAGCTTTCTTT
cdr3_aa: CATSRETGTMNTEAFF

clone_size: NA
j_call: TRBJ2-5
v_call: TRBV30
d_call: NA
cdr3_nt: TGTGCCTGGAGGGTTGTACAAGAGACCCAGTACTTC
cdr3_aa: CAWRVVQETQYF

clone_size: NA
j_call: TRBJ2-1
v_call: TRBV30
d_call: NA
cdr3_nt: TGTGCCTGGAGTGTAGGGCCGGACAATGAGCAGTTCTTC
cdr3_aa: CAWSVGPDNEQFF

clone_size: few
j_call: TRBJ1-5
v_call: TRBV27
d_call: NA
cdr3_nt: TGTGCCAGCAGTTGGATGGGTAATAGCAATCAGCCCCAGCATTTT
cdr3_aa: CASSWMGNSNQPQHF